Presented here are 19 T cell receptor beta chains from one specimen sequenced in a study of blood T cell repertoires in COVID-19. Clones were read by immunoSEQ multiplex PCR, and TCRdb kept only the in-frame ones, dropping some. The repertoire has 270,000 or so clones, approximately 90% of them found once; the top ten carry approximately 4.3%. The sequenced sample was peripheral blood. The receptor set was obtained from a man in his forties with acute or convalescent COVID-19.

V is TRBV3-1 (or the pseudogene TRBV3-2) and J is TRBJ2-2; TRBD2 matches 12 bases. V gave up 2 bases and J gave up 6 bases; unmatched junction bases: 4. The germline V gene encodes CDR1 LGHDT and CDR2 YNNKEL (reference sequence). The CDR3 runs 16 residues. The CDR3 DNA follows: TGTGCCAGCAGCCAACTAGCGGGGGGGCCCGCCGGGGAGCTGTTTTTT. Translating it yields CASSQLAGGPAGELFF.

This clone showed up just a few times. The CDR3 reads CASGGGPPRSEQFF. The CDR3 DNA reads TGTGCCAGCGGGGGGGGACCCCCGCGTTCTGAGCAGTTCTTC. The gene calls are TRBV2 and TRBJ2-1, with 7 bases aligning to TRBD2. Germline V lookup: CDR1 SNHLY, CDR2 FYNNEI. This CDR3 contains 14 residues. The ends lost 8 bases at V and 9 bases at J; junction bases unmatched: 13.

The chain employs TRBV23-1 and TRBJ1-2; D gene uncertain. TRBV23-1 is labeled an ORF, and its function is uncertain. The CDR3 length is 13 residues. V was pared by 0 bases and J by 8 bases, with 10 bases between. CDR3: CASSQSGRSGYTF. The DNA for the CDR3 is TGCGCCAGCAGTCAATCTGGCAGATCAGGCTACACCTTC.

The chain combines TRBV2 with TRBJ1-6; TRBD1 matches at 8 bases. Germline assignment: CDR1 SNHLY and CDR2 FYNNEI. V dropped 4 bases and J dropped 7; count of bases not matched to a gene: 0. The CDR3 spans 13 residues. CDR3 bases: TGTGCCAGCAGTGGACAGGGGAATTCACCCCTCCACTTT. It specifies CASSGQGNSPLHF.

The rearrangement links TRBV9 to TRBJ1-1, with D possibly being TRBD1 (6 bases). The V gene's germline CDR1 is SGDLS and CDR2 YYNGEE. This CDR3 is 14 amino acids long. Trimming pared 3 bases from V and 5 bases from J, leaving 14 bases between. In DNA form, the CDR3 reads TGTGCCAGCAGCGCACCGGCAGGGACAACTGAAGCTTTCTTT. Encoded protein: CASSAPAGTTEAFF.

The V call is TRBV5-4, the J call TRBJ2-7, with TRBD2 identical over 10 bases. V gave up 3 bases and J gave up 4 bases; unmatched junction bases: 4. CDR3 length: 14 residues. Germline-derived CDR1 and CDR2 are SGHNT and YYREEE (reference sequence). This chain's CDR3 is CASSSGTSAYEQYF. The CDR3 nucleotides read TGTGCCAGCAGCTCCGGGACTAGCGCTTACGAGCAGTACTTC.

This chain uses TRBV9 with TRBJ2-2; 7 bases map to TRBD2. This CDR3 comprises 14 residues. Unmatched junction bases numbered 4, after V lost 1 base and J lost 7 bases. Per germline, CDR1 SGDLS and CDR2 YYNGEE. The CDR3 DNA follows: TGTGCCAGCAGCGTAAGGCGGGGGAACGGGGAGCTGTTTTTT. This encodes CASSVRRGNGELFF. Full variable domain (remainder filled in from reference TRBV9 and TRBJ2-2): DSGVTQTPKHLITATGQRVTLRCSPRSGDLSVYWYQQSLDQGLQFLIQYYNGEERAKGNILERFSAQQFPDLHSELNLSSLELGDSALYFCASSVRRGNGELFFGEGSRLTVL.

V usage is TRBV6-6 and J usage is TRBJ2-3; maybe TRBD1 (5 bases). Trimming removed 8 bases from V and 0 bases from J, with 15 bases in between. The CDR3 runs 15 residues. Looked up from germline, CDR1 is MNHNY and CDR2 is SVGAGI (reference sequence). CDR3 loop: CASFYAGSSTDTQYF. In DNA form, the CDR3 reads TGTGCCAGCTTTTACGCAGGGTCCAGCACAGATACGCAGTATTTT.

The V and J genes are TRBV5-4 and TRBJ1-2, with 8 bases matching TRBD1. Germline-derived CDR1 and CDR2 are SGHNT and YYREEE (reference sequence). CDR3 length equals 14 residues. V was pared by 4 bases and J by 4 bases, with 6 bases of the junction left unmatched. CDR3 sequence reads: CASSRDRGIYGYTF. The DNA for the CDR3 is TGTGCCAGCAGCCGCGACAGGGGAATCTATGGCTACACCTTC.

V and J are TRBV2 and TRBJ2-7; 12 bases align to TRBD1. Germline-derived CDR1 and CDR2 are SNHLY and FYNNEI. CDR3 size: 13 residues. Trimming at V came to 7 bases and at J to 6 bases, leaving 4 bases not matched to a gene. CDR3 DNA sequence: TGTGCCAGCACCGGGACAGGGGGCGGCGAGCAGTACTTC. This sequence encodes CASTGTGGGEQYF. Complete variable domain (other parts from reference TRBV2 and TRBJ2-7): EPEVTQTPSHQVTQMGQEVILRCVPISNHLYFYWYRQILGQKVEFLVSFYNNEISEKSEIFDDQFSVERPDGSNFTLKIRSTKLEDSAMYFCASTGTGGGEQYFGPGTRLTVT.

This chain uses TRBV6-5 with TRBJ1-1, with TRBD1 matching 8 bases. Unmatched junction bases numbered 7, after V lost 6 bases and J lost 7 bases. The CDR3 contains 13 residues. Germline loops: CDR1 MNHEY, CDR2 SVGAGI. CDR3 residues: CASRGTGALEAFF. The CDR3 bases are TGTGCCAGCAGAGGGACAGGTGCCCTTGAAGCTTTCTTT.

This clone was seen just once. V usage is TRBV2 and J usage is TRBJ2-3, with 15 bases lining up with TRBD2. The CDR3 is 18 amino acids. In germline, CDR1 is SNHLY, CDR2 FYNNEI. After removal of 7 bases from V and 2 bases from J, the junction contained 10 bases not matched to a gene. The CDR3 DNA sequence: TGTGCCAGCAAATACCGGTGGACTAGCGGGGGGGACACAGATACGCAGTATTTT. Its protein is CASKYRWTSGGDTDTQYF.

This chain joins TRBV5-4 and TRBJ2-2; 10 bases line up with TRBD1. The CDR3 sequence is 15 residues long. Germline lookup yields CDR1 SGHNT and CDR2 YYREEE (reference sequence). The ends lost 2 bases at V and 5 bases at J; junction bases unmatched: 3. The CDR3 loop is CASSFRTGGTGELFF. The CDR3, as DNA: TGTGCCAGCAGCTTCCGGACAGGGGGAACCGGGGAGCTGTTTTTT.

The gene calls are TRBV29-1 and TRBJ1-1; 7 bases align to TRBD1. This CDR3 spans 13 amino acids. Unmatched junction bases numbered 4, after V lost 6 bases and J lost 0 bases. Looked up from germline, CDR1 is SQVTM and CDR2 is ANQGSEA. The CDR3 DNA sequence: TGCAGCGTAACGGGACAGTTGAACACTGAAGCTTTCTTT. It codes for CSVTGQLNTEAFF.

The chain carries TRBV6-1 and TRBJ1-5; D uncertain. V was pared by 1 base and J by 0 bases, with 10 bases between. The CDR3 consists of 16 residues. Germline V gene sequence: CDR1 MNHNS, CDR2 SASEGT. The CDR3 loop reads CASSEGAGYSNQPQHF. CDR3 nucleotides: TGTGCCAGCAGTGAAGGGGCAGGCTATAGCAATCAGCCCCAGCATTTT.

This clone has more than one count but fewer than ten. This rearrangement joins TRBV30 to TRBJ1-1, with TRBD1 identical over 8 bases. The germline V gene has CDR1 GTSNPN and CDR2 SVGIG (reference sequence). The CDR3 contains 13 residues. Germline trimming cut 1 base from V and 10 bases from J; bases unmatched to any gene: 8. CDR3 coding DNA: TGTGCCTGGAGTGCTATTCAGGGGGCTGCAGCTTTCTTT. Its translation is CAWSAIQGAAAFF.

The CDR3 nucleotides read TGTGCCACCAGCAGAGATCCGGGGGGGTTCGGAAACACCATATATTTT. This encodes CATSRDPGGFGNTIYF. The chain uses TRBV15 and TRBJ1-3, with a weak D call TRBD1 (5 bases). Between the trimmed V and J ends, which lost 0 bases and 4 bases, there was a span of 13 bases. The V gene's germline CDR1 is LNHNV and CDR2 YYDKDF (reference sequence). CDR3 length equals 16 residues.

The table lists this clone with a count of one. The genes are TRBV5-1 and TRBJ2-1; the D gene is possibly TRBD2 (5 bases). The CDR3 runs to 15 residues. Germline V lookup: CDR1 SGHRS, CDR2 YFSETQ. With 4 bases removed from V and 0 bases from J, the gap between germline ends came to 11 bases. In DNA, the CDR3 is TGCGCCAGCAGCCCCCCGGGGAGCTCCTACAATGAGCAGTTCTTC. Protein sequence: CASSPPGSSYNEQFF.

This rearrangement joins TRBV12-5 to TRBJ1-5; 7 bases map to TRBD1. The CDR3 sequence is 15 residues long. Germline CDR1 and CDR2: LGHNT and FRNRAP. The junction had 9 bases not matched to a gene; V was cut back by 5 bases and J by 5 bases. The CDR3 nucleotides are TGTGCTAGTGGTCCACCGGGACAGCAAGATCAGCCCCAGCATTTT. Encoded protein: CASGPPGQQDQPQHF.